Below are 21 T cell receptor beta chains sequenced from a single sample in a study of blood T cell repertoires in COVID-19 (dated by TCRdb to the early 2020s). Libraries were prepared through the immunoSEQ multiplex PCR assay. Sourced from immuneACCESS, this table was stored by TCRdb with only in-frame sequences that have V and J called. A share of the clones is absent; for the studies checked, an unresolved V gene accounts for under half, and the remainder has no known explanation. The sample table shows about 130,000 clones, and roughly 89% are seen once. The ten largest clones add up to under 4.5% of the sample. Sample: peripheral blood. These TCRs come from a man aged 55 to 69 with COVID-19, enrolled during active disease.

This rearrangement joins TRBV27 to TRBJ1-4; D might be TRBD1 (6 bases). V was trimmed by 5 bases and J by 8 bases, leaving 15 bases between them. The CDR3 spans 14 residues. CDR1 is MNHEY, CDR2 SMNVEV, per germline (reference sequence). CDR3 nucleotide sequence: TGTGCCAGCAGTCCCCGGGACAAGGCCGAAAAACTGTTTTTT. Protein product: CASSPRDKAEKLFF. Variable domain in full (rest from reference TRBV27 and TRBJ1-4): EAQVTQNPRYLITVTGKKLTVTCSQNMNHEYMSWYRQDPGLGLRQIYYSMNVEVTDKGDVPEGYKVSRKEKRNFPLILESPSPNQTSLYFCASSPRDKAEKLFFGSGTQLSVL.

This clone was detected only a few times. This chain uses TRBV7-8 with TRBJ2-5; TRBD1 aligns across 7 bases. After removal of 3 bases from V and 5 bases from J, the junction contained 9 bases not matched to a gene. The CDR3 covers 15 residues. Germline assignment: CDR1 SGHVS and CDR2 FQNEAQ. The CDR3, as DNA: TGTGCCAGCAGCTTTTCGACAGGGATGAGTGAGACCCAGTACTTC. Residues: CASSFSTGMSETQYF. The variable domain in full, completed from reference TRBV7-8 and TRBJ2-5, reads GAGVSQSPRYKVAKRGQDVALRCDPISGHVSLFWYQQALGQGPEFLTYFQNEAQLDKSGLPSDRFFAERPEGSVSTLKIQRTQQEDSAVYLCASSFSTGMSETQYFGPGTRLLVL.

Only a few counts were recorded for this clone. The chain joins TRBV6-5 to TRBJ1-2, with D unresolved. Germline loops: CDR1 MNHEY, CDR2 SVGAGI. The CDR3 is 13 amino acids. Between the trimmed V and J ends, which lost 5 bases and 6 bases, there was a span of 13 bases. The CDR3 region is CASSRTVGDGYTF. CDR3 DNA: TGTGCCAGCAGTCGGACTGTGGGAGATGGCTACACCTTC.

In DNA form, the CDR3 reads TGCAGCGGAGGGAAGGGCCACGAGCAGTACTTC. This codes for CSGGKGHEQYF. The V gene is TRBV29-1, the J gene TRBJ2-7, with a weak D call TRBD2 (5 bases). Trimming removed 7 bases from V and 5 bases from J, with 12 bases in between. Germline-derived CDR1 and CDR2 are SQVTM and ANQGSEA. This CDR3 has 11 amino acids.

The CDR3 reads CASNGPFPNSPLHF. CDR3 DNA sequence: TGTGCCAGTAATGGGCCTTTCCCAAATTCACCCCTCCACTTT. The chain links TRBV6-5 to TRBJ1-6, with D uncertain. V lost 9 bases and J 7 bases, leaving 16 bases between the germline ends. The CDR3 consists of 14 residues. The germline V gene encodes CDR1 MNHEY and CDR2 SVGAGI.

The gene calls are TRBV11-2 and TRBJ1-2; D remains ambiguous. Per germline, CDR1 SGHAT and CDR2 FQNNGV. V was shortened by 0 bases and J by 8 bases, with 22 bases between the two germline ends. The CDR3 runs 17 residues. CDR3 amino acids: CASSLDPDRVGYRGYTF. CDR3 nucleotide sequence: TGTGCCAGCAGCTTAGATCCGGATCGAGTCGGGTATCGGGGCTACACCTTC.

The V call is TRBV7-3, the J call TRBJ2-3; D unresolved. Trimming shortened V by 4 bases and J by 6 bases, and 11 bases separated the two germline ends. The CDR3 is 13 amino acids. Germline V gene lookup returns CDR1 SGHTA and CDR2 FQGTGA. CDR3 coding DNA: TGTGCCAGCAGCTCATATGCCCAGGATACGCAGTATTTT. Translation: CASSSYAQDTQYF.

This chain connects TRBV5-8 to TRBJ1-1; D not certain. This CDR3 is 13 amino acids long. Germline V CDR1 and CDR2: SGHTS, YDEGEE. V lost 5 bases, J lost 1 base, and 9 bases lay in between. The CDR3 coding sequence is TGTGCCAGCAGTCTTACAGCGAACACTGAAGCTTTCTTT. This translates into CASSLTANTEAFF.

The CDR3 spells CASRYAENYGYTF. The CDR3 bases are TGTGCCAGCCGGTACGCCGAAAACTATGGCTACACCTTC. The chain couples TRBV6-6 to TRBJ1-2, with unresolved D. The V end was cut by 8 bases, the J end by 2 bases, with 12 bases between. Germline CDR1 MNHNY, CDR2 SVGAGI (reference sequence). The CDR3 covers 13 residues.

The chain recombines TRBV3-1 (or the pseudogene TRBV3-2) with TRBJ1-2; weak D call: TRBD1 (5 bases). The length of the CDR3 is 13 residues. Trimming pared 0 bases from V and 8 bases from J, leaving 10 bases between. Germline CDR1 reads LGHDT; CDR2 reads YNNKEL (reference sequence). The CDR3 reads CASSQDFDRGYTF. As DNA, the CDR3 is TGTGCCAGCAGCCAAGATTTCGACAGAGGCTACACCTTC.

This clone was seen only a few times. The V call is TRBV5-5, the J call TRBJ1-3; D uncertain. Germline V gene data show CDR1 as SGHKS and CDR2 as YYEKEE (reference sequence). Trimming removed 0 bases from V and 4 bases from J, with 5 bases in between. This CDR3 contains 13 residues. As DNA, the CDR3 is TGTGCCAGCAGCTTGGCAGGAGGAAACACCATATATTTT. Translating it yields CASSLAGGNTIYF.

This clone was detected a few times. The chain uses TRBV4-2 and TRBJ1-1; no reliable D call. The CDR3 consists of 13 residues. The germline V gene has CDR1 LGHNA and CDR2 YNFKEQ. V was clipped by 0 bases and J by 5 bases, with 7 bases between them. CDR3 nucleotides: TGTGCCAGCAGCCAAGATACCCAGACTGAAGCTTTCTTT. Translated, it gives CASSQDTQTEAFF.

This rearrangement joins TRBV5-1 to TRBJ1-1; perhaps TRBD1 as D (5 bases). The V end lost 2 bases, the J end lost 5 bases, and 13 bases lay between the germline ends. There are 14 residues in the CDR3. Germline assignment: CDR1 SGHRS and CDR2 YFSETQ. CDR3 bases: TGCGCCAGCAGCTTTGGAGGGGCTGGGACTGAAGCTTTCTTT. It yields the protein CASSFGGAGTEAFF.

This clone showed up just once. The chain carries TRBV7-8 and TRBJ2-1; D might be TRBD1 (6 bases). V was trimmed by 8 bases and J by 2 bases, leaving 13 bases between them. Germline assignment: CDR1 SGHVS and CDR2 FQNEAQ. CDR3 length equals 14 residues. CDR3 amino acids: CASRGGGAYNEQFF. The CDR3 coding sequence is TGTGCCAGCCGCGGTGGGGGCGCCTACAATGAGCAGTTCTTC.

This chain connects TRBV5-1 to TRBJ2-7; no firm D call. Germline-derived CDR1 and CDR2 are SGHRS and YFSETQ. The CDR3 runs 12 residues. Trimming stripped 4 bases from V and 0 bases from J, with 5 bases between. CDR3 nucleotide sequence: TGCGCCAGCAGCCCCAGCTCCTACGAGCAGTACTTC. Protein sequence: CASSPSSYEQYF.

The genes are TRBV7-9 and TRBJ1-6; no clear D. Trimming took 5 bases from V and 7 from J, leaving 18 bases between them. Per the germline V gene, CDR1 is SEHNR and CDR2 is FQNEAQ (reference sequence). CDR3 length: 16 residues. Written as DNA, the CDR3 is TGTGCCAGCAGCCCGGACGGGGTTCCAAGGAATTCACCCCTCCACTTT. It translates to CASSPDGVPRNSPLHF.

The V call is TRBV5-1, the J call TRBJ2-1; TRBD2 aligns across 8 bases. CDR1 and CDR2 (germline): SGHRS, YFSETQ. Trimming removed 0 bases from V and 4 bases from J; junction bases left unmatched: 3. The CDR3 is 15 amino acids. DNA of the CDR3: TGCGCCAGCAGCTTGGAGGGACTAGAATACAATGAGCAGTTCTTC. It translates to CASSLEGLEYNEQFF.

The chain combines TRBV5-1 with TRBJ2-2, with D possibly TRBD1 on 6 matching bases. V lost 4 bases, J lost 2 bases, and 15 bases lay in between. This CDR3 region has 16 residues. Germline values: CDR1 SGHRS, CDR2 YFSETQ. CDR3 DNA: TGCGCCAGCAGCCCCTCGAGTGGGGGCAACACCGGGGAGCTGTTTTTT. The encoded protein is CASSPSSGGNTGELFF.

This chain uses TRBV7-2 with TRBJ1-5; the match to TRBD1 covers 8 bases. The CDR3 covers 14 residues. Trimming took 4 bases from V and 2 from J; bases not matched to a gene: 1. The germline V gene has CDR1 SGHTA and CDR2 FQGNSA. The CDR3 DNA sequence: TGTGCCAGCAGCTACAGGGGGGGCAATCAGCCCCAGCATTTT. Protein: CASSYRGGNQPQHF.

The chain links TRBV6-5 to TRBJ1-5, with D perhaps TRBD1 (6 bases). Per the germline V gene, CDR1 is MNHEY and CDR2 is SVGAGI. V was clipped by 7 bases and J by 5 bases, with 18 bases between them. The CDR3 is 15 residues long. The CDR3 sequence: CASTSLQGGDQPQHF. The CDR3 bases are TGTGCCAGCACATCTTTACAGGGTGGGGATCAGCCCCAGCATTTT.

The chain carries TRBV9 and TRBJ2-7; perhaps TRBD2 as D (6 bases). CDR1 is SGDLS, CDR2 YYNGEE, per germline. The CDR3 is made up of 19 amino acids. Trimming took 3 bases from V and 0 from J, leaving 25 bases between them. The DNA of the CDR3 is TGTGCCAGCAGCGAGAGGAGTAGTGGTTCGGGGACTGGCTCCTACGAGCAGTACTTC. This encodes CASSERSSGSGTGSYEQYF.